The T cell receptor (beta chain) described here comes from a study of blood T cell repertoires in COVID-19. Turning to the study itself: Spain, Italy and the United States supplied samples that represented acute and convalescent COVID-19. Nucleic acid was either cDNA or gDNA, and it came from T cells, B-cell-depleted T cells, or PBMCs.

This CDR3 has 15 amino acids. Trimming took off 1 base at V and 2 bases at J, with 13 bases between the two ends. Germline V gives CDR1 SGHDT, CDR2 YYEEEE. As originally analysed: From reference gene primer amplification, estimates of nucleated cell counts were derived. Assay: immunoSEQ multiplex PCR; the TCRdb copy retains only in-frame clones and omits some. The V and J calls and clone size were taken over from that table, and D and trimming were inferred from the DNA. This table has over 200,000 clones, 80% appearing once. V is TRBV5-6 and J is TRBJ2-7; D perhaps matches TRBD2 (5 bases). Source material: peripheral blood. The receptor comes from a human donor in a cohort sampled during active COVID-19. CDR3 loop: CASSLYQISAYEQYF. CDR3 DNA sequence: TGTGCCAGCAGCTTGTATCAGATTAGCGCCTACGAGCAGTACTTC.